Below, 20 T cell receptor beta chains from the same sample are listed, as sequenced in a study of blood T cell repertoires in COVID-19. TCRdb's table, derived via immunoSEQ multiplex PCR, lists solely in-frame clones and lacks some. The sample records 300,000 to 450,000 clones, 81% being singletons. Sequencing input: peripheral blood. Every receptor here comes from a human donor with acute or convalescent COVID-19. The donor label of this sample is uncertain.

The chain combines TRBV15 with TRBJ2-7; TRBD2 matches at 8 bases. V was pared by 5 bases and J by 3 bases, with 3 bases of the junction left unmatched. The CDR3 has 13 amino acids. Germline loops: CDR1 LNHNV, CDR2 YYDKDF (reference sequence). The CDR3: CATSEGLVYEQYF. In DNA, the CDR3 is TGTGCCACCAGCGAGGGACTAGTCTACGAGCAGTACTTC.

The chain couples TRBV3-1 (or the pseudogene TRBV3-2) to TRBJ2-1; maybe TRBD2 (5 bases). Germline V gives CDR1 LGHDT, CDR2 YNNKEL (reference sequence). The CDR3 covers 16 residues. V dropped 2 bases and J dropped 2 bases, with 13 bases sitting between them. CDR3 in DNA: TGTGCCAGCAGCCAATTTAGTAGCGATCCCTACAATGAGCAGTTCTTC. Its protein product is CASSQFSSDPYNEQFF.

The gene calls are TRBV7-8 and TRBJ2-5; the D gene is possibly TRBD2 (5 bases). CDR1 SGHVS and CDR2 FQNEAQ come from the germline V gene. V dropped 6 bases and J dropped 2 bases, with 13 bases sitting between them. The CDR3 runs 14 residues. The CDR3 region is CASRRGFEQETQYF. The CDR3 region has the DNA TGTGCCAGCAGACGGGGTTTCGAGCAAGAGACCCAGTACTTC.

Written as DNA, the CDR3 is TGCGCCAGCAGCTACGGACAGGGTAGAGACACTGAAGCTTTCTTT. Translated: CASSYGQGRDTEAFF. The chain joins TRBV5-1 to TRBJ1-1; the match to TRBD1 covers 8 bases. Germline V gene lookup returns CDR1 SGHRS and CDR2 YFSETQ. Unmatched junction bases numbered 7, after V lost 3 bases and J lost 3 bases. The CDR3 runs to 15 residues.

This chain uses TRBV28 with TRBJ2-3; D possibly corresponds to TRBD2 (6 bases). The CDR3 is 15 residues long. Germline assignment: CDR1 MDHEN and CDR2 SYDVKM. Trimming took 5 bases from V and 4 from J, leaving 16 bases between them. CDR3 sequence (DNA): TGTGCCAGCAGTCCCTGGGGGGTAAAAGCAGATACGCAGTATTTT. Translated, it gives CASSPWGVKADTQYF.

The chain carries TRBV3-1 (or the pseudogene TRBV3-2) and TRBJ1-5; D is possibly TRBD1 (5 bases). From germline, CDR1 is LGHDT and CDR2 YNNKEL (reference sequence). This CDR3 region has 15 residues. Trimming removed 0 bases at V and 5 bases at J, with 11 bases between. The CDR3 nucleotides are TGTGCCAGCAGCCAAGACGGGGGGTACTATCAGCCCCAGCATTTT. It yields the protein CASSQDGGYYQPQHF.

The CDR3 DNA follows: TGTGCCAGCGGAGACAGACTTAGTGAGCAGTTCTTC. Encoded protein: CASGDRLSEQFF. The V and J genes are TRBV7-9 and TRBJ2-1; a possible D gene is TRBD1 (5 bases). Germline CDR1 and CDR2: SEHNR and FQNEAQ (reference sequence). V was pared by 8 bases and J by 9 bases, with 14 bases between. The CDR3 contains 12 residues.

The chain links TRBV7-8 to TRBJ1-5; TRBD1 agrees at 9 bases. V shed 5 bases and J 6 bases; nucleotides not matched to a gene: 8. The CDR3 extends over 15 amino acids. From germline, CDR1 is SGHVS and CDR2 FQNEAQ. The CDR3 bases are TGTGCCAGCAGCCCAGGACAGGGGTGGGGTCAGCCCCAGCATTTT. It codes for CASSPGQGWGQPQHF.

This clone appeared a single time. V and J are TRBV28 and TRBJ2-1, with 16 bases identical to TRBD2. From germline, CDR1 is MDHEN and CDR2 SYDVKM. Germline trimming cut 7 bases from V and 2 bases from J; bases unmatched to any gene: 5. This CDR3 spans 17 amino acids. The CDR3 DNA reads TGTGCCAGCAAGGGGACTAGCGGGGGGGAACCCTACAATGAGCAGTTCTTC. It yields the protein CASKGTSGGEPYNEQFF.

This clone was found a few times. The DNA for the CDR3 is TGTGCCAGCAGTCTACAACCCGGGACACGCTATGGCTACACCTTC. This encodes CASSLQPGTRYGYTF. V is TRBV28 and J is TRBJ1-2; D is perhaps TRBD1 (6 bases). The CDR3 totals 15 residues. The germline V gene encodes CDR1 MDHEN and CDR2 SYDVKM. V was shortened by 5 bases and J by 4 bases, with 17 bases between the two germline ends.

The J gene is TRBJ2-2, the V gene TRBV2; 7 bases map to TRBD2. Per the germline V gene, CDR1 is SNHLY and CDR2 is FYNNEI. This CDR3 comprises 16 residues. J was trimmed by 4 bases and V by 0 bases; bases with no gene match: 5. This CDR3 is CASSEAGPGGTGELFF. Here the CDR3 DNA reads TGTGCCAGCAGTGAAGCGGGGCCGGGGGGCACCGGGGAGCTGTTTTTT.

The chain links TRBV6-2 or TRBV6-3 to TRBJ2-5; D is perhaps TRBD2 (5 bases). The germline V gene encodes CDR1 MNHEY and CDR2 SVGEGT. The CDR3 has 16 residues. Trimming removed 2 bases at V and 9 bases at J, with 22 bases between. The CDR3 DNA sequence: TGTGCCAGCAGTTACGTAGCGCCATATCAAGGAGGTGCCCAGTACTTC. Translating gives CASSYVAPYQGGAQYF.

About this clone itself: Other DNA sequences in the sample encode the same CDR3. J is TRBJ2-7 and V is TRBV27, with a weak D call TRBD2 (5 bases). This CDR3 spans 14 amino acids. Looked up from germline, CDR1 is MNHEY and CDR2 is SMNVEV (reference sequence). V was shortened by 5 bases and J by 3 bases, with 14 bases between the two germline ends. The CDR3 region has the DNA TGTGCCAGCAGTCCTCGGGGTTCCAGCTACGAGCAGTACTTC. It codes for CASSPRGSSYEQYF.

This clone was seen once. V gene TRBV28 combines with J gene TRBJ1-3; 7 nucleotides match TRBD1. CDR1 and CDR2 (germline): MDHEN, SYDVKM. The V gene end was trimmed by 6 bases and the J gene end by 8 bases; junction bases not matched to a gene: 13. CDR3 length: 15 amino acids. DNA for the CDR3: TGTGCCAGCAGAACCCCCGACAGGGAGGCGGACACCATATATTTT. It is translated as CASRTPDREADTIYF.

This chain uses TRBV3-1 (or the pseudogene TRBV3-2) with TRBJ2-7; TRBD2 matches 14 bases. Germline CDR1 reads LGHDT; CDR2 reads YNNKEL (reference sequence). V dropped 1 base and J dropped 7; count of bases not matched to a gene: 15. There are 19 residues in the CDR3. CDR3 sequence (DNA): TGTGCCAGCAGCCAAGGTGGACTAGCGGGAGGCCGACCCTATCGAGAGCAGTACTTC. This encodes CASSQGGLAGGRPYREQYF.

This rearrangement joins TRBV5-1 to TRBJ2-1; a weak D match, TRBD1 (7 bases). The CDR3 length is 13 residues. V was shortened by 4 bases and J by 8 bases, with 13 bases between the two germline ends. In germline, CDR1 is SGHRS, CDR2 YFSETQ. CDR3 in amino acids: CASSPRGDHEQFF. The CDR3 coding sequence is TGCGCCAGCAGCCCCAGGGGGGACCATGAGCAGTTCTTC.

The chain is built from TRBV28 and TRBJ2-3; 8 bases are shared with TRBD2. Losses at the gene ends were 2 bases for V and 2 bases for J; bases not matched to a gene: 6. CDR3 size: 16 residues. Germline assignment: CDR1 MDHEN and CDR2 SYDVKM. The CDR3 region has the DNA TGTGCCAGCAGTTTAAAGGGAGCGGGGGCCACAGATACGCAGTATTTT. As protein: CASSLKGAGATDTQYF.

This clone was seen a few times. The rearrangement joins TRBV12-3 or TRBV12-4 to TRBJ1-1; D is ambiguous. Trimming left V 2 bases short and J 8 bases short, with 12 bases between. The CDR3 is 13 amino acids. CDR3 nucleotide sequence: TGTGCCAGCAGTTTATTTGGGGAGACCGAAGCTTTCTTT. Translated, it gives CASSLFGETEAFF.

This rearrangement joins TRBV6-5 to TRBJ2-5; D might be TRBD2 (5 bases). V gave up 7 bases and J gave up 1 base, with 10 bases separating them. This CDR3 is 13 amino acids long. Looked up from germline, CDR1 is MNHEY and CDR2 is SVGAGI. The CDR3: CASTQRIQETQYF. The CDR3 nucleotides read TGTGCCAGCACCCAGCGGATCCAAGAGACCCAGTACTTC.

The gene calls are TRBV18 and TRBJ2-7; 9 positions match TRBD2. Per the germline V gene, CDR1 is KGHSH and CDR2 is LQKENI. CDR3 size: 16 residues. V lost 3 bases to trimming and J lost 0 bases; unmatched junction nucleotides: 6. CDR3 protein: CASSPPTSGLSYEQYF. The CDR3, as DNA: TGTGCCAGCTCACCCCCGACTAGCGGTCTCTCCTACGAGCAGTACTTC.